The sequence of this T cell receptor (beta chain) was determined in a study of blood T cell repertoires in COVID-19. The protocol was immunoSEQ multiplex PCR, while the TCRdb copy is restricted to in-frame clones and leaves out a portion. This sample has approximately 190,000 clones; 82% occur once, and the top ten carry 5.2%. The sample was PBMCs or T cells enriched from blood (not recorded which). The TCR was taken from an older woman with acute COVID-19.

The CDR3 region has the DNA TGTGCCAGCAGCCGGGGGGGAAACACCATATATTTT. Translated: CASSRGGNTIYF. The chain is built from TRBV9 and TRBJ1-3; maybe TRBD1 (5 bases). Germline V CDR1 and CDR2: SGDLS, YYNGEE. The V end lost 4 bases, the J end lost 4 bases, and 6 bases lay between the germline ends. This CDR3 contains 12 residues.